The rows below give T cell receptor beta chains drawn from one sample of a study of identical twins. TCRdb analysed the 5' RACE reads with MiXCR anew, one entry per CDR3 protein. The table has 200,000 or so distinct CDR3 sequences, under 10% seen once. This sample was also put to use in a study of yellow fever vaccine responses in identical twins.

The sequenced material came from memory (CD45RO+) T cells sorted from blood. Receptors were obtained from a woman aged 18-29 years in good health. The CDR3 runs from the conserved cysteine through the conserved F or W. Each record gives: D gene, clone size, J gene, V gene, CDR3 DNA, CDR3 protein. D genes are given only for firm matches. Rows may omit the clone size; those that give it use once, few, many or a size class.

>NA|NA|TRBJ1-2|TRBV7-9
TGTGCCAGCAGCTTAGATCAGGGGTTAGTAGGTGGCTACACCTTC
CASSLDQGLVGGYTF
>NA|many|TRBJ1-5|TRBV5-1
TGCGCCAGCAGCTTGGATGGGGGGACTAGCAATCAGCCCCAGCATTTT
CASSLDGGTSNQPQHF
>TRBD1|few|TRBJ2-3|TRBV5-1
TGCGCCAGCAGCTTACAGGGGGCGAGAGATACGCAGTATTTT
CASSLQGARDTQYF
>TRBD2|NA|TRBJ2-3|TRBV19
TGTGCCAGTAGTATCACTAGCGGGAGGAGCACAGATACGCAGTATTTT
CASSITSGRSTDTQYF
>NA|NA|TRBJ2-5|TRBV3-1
TGTGCCAGCAGCCAAGTTTCAGGGGAGGAGACCCAGTACTTC
CASSQVSGEETQYF
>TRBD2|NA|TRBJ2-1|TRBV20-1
TGCAGTGCTAGAGATTACGCTAGCGGGAGGGCCGGTGAGCAGTTCTTC
CSARDYASGRAGEQFF
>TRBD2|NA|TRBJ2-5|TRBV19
TGTGCCAGTAAAGTACAGCGGGGGTTCCGGGAGACCCAGTACTTC
CASKVQRGFRETQYF
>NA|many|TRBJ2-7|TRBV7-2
TGTGCCAGCAGCCTCGGGGCTTACTACGAGCAGTACTTC
CASSLGAYYEQYF
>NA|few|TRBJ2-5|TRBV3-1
TGTGCCAGCAGCCAATTGACACCACAAGGTTACCAGTACTTC
CASSQLTPQGYQYF
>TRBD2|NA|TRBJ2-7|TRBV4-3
TGCGCCAGCAGCCCTCGACTAGCGGGAGGGAACCACGAGCAGTACTTC
CASSPRLAGGNHEQYF
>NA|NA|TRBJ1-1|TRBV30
TGTGCCTGGAAGGGAGGGAACACTGAAGCTTTCTTT
CAWKGGNTEAFF
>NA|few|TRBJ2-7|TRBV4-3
TGCGCCAGCAGCCAAGTACTAGGCTACGAGCAGTACTTC
CASSQVLGYEQYF
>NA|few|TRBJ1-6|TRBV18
TGTGCCAGCTCACCAGGGGGGAGTTCACCCCTCCACTTT
CASSPGGSSPLHF
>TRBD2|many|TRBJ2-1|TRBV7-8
TGTGCCAGCAGCGCCCCGCGAACGGGGGGGCTGGGATTCGATGAGCAGTTCTTC
CASSAPRTGGLGFDEQFF
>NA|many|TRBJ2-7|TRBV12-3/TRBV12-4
TGTGCCAGCAGCCGACTAGGGAGCTCCTACGAGCAGTACTTC
CASSRLGSSYEQYF
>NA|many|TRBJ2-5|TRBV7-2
TGTGCCAGCAGCCGAGCGGTACAAGAGACCCAGTACTTC
CASSRAVQETQYF
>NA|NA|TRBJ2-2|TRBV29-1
TGCAGCGTTGAAGATCGTAGGGGGGCGAACACCGGGGAGCTGTTTTTT
CSVEDRRGANTGELFF
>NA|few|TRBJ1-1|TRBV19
TGTGCCAGTACCGCGGAGGAGTCGGGAGCTTTCTTT
CASTAEESGAFF